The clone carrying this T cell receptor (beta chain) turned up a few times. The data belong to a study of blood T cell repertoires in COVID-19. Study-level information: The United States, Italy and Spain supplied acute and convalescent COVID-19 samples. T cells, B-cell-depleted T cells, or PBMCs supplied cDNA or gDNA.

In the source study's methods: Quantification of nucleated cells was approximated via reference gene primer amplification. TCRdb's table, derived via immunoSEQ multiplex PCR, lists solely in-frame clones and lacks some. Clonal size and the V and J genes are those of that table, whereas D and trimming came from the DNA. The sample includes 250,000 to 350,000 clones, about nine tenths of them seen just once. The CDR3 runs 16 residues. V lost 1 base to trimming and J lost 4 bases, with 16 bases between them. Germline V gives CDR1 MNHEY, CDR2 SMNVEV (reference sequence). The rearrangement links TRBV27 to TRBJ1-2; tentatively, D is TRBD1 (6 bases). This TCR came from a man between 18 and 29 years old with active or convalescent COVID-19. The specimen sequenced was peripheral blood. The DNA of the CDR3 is TGTGCCAGCAGTTTATACTCCCAGGGGATGGGCTATGGCTACACCTTC. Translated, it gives CASSLYSQGMGYGYTF.